These T cell receptor beta chains were read from a single sample in a study of response to subunit inactivated influenza vaccine. From the RT-PCR reads, TCRdb called clonotypes with MiXCR, one entry per CDR3 protein. The sample shows about 530,000 distinct CDR3 sequences, 10% to 15% of them seen only once. This specimen was PBMCs from blood, taken on the day of vaccination. The receptors were gathered from a man between 45 and 60 years old who received an inactivated influenza vaccine. Both conserved end residues are part of each CDR3. A row's size may be missing; if present it is once, few, many or a size class.

j_gene: TRBJ2-5
v_gene: TRBV20-1
len: 15
abundance: .
CDR3aa: CSASRAQGSQETQYF

j_gene: TRBJ2-1
v_gene: TRBV5-1
len: 13
abundance: .
CDR3aa: CASSLGTPNEQFF

j_gene: TRBJ2-3
v_gene: TRBV25-1
len: 14
abundance: few
CDR3aa: CASSDNRVQDTQYF

j_gene: TRBJ2-7
v_gene: TRBV18
len: 15
abundance: .
CDR3aa: CASSPGLAEEYEQSF

j_gene: TRBJ2-3
v_gene: TRBV4-3
len: 12
abundance: many
CDR3aa: CASSQDGGTQYF

j_gene: TRBJ1-5
v_gene: TRBV20-1
len: 14
abundance: .
CDR3aa: CSAAQGSFDQPQHF

j_gene: TRBJ2-3
v_gene: TRBV5-1
len: 14
abundance: .
CDR3aa: CASSLVPDAPSQYF

j_gene: TRBJ1-6
v_gene: TRBV2
len: 14
abundance: many
CDR3aa: CASTGEQGLSPLHF

j_gene: TRBJ2-3
v_gene: TRBV7-9
len: 12
abundance: .
CDR3aa: CASSPPGATQYF

j_gene: TRBJ2-2
v_gene: TRBV9
len: 15
abundance: .
CDR3aa: CASSGQPGNTGELFF

j_gene: TRBJ1-2
v_gene: TRBV27
len: 14
abundance: few
CDR3aa: CASSIRDGPYGYTF

j_gene: TRBJ1-4
v_gene: TRBV4-1
len: 15
abundance: .
CDR3aa: CASSHVPGTNEKLFF

j_gene: TRBJ2-1
v_gene: TRBV7-9
len: 14
abundance: .
CDR3aa: CASSPRGLGNEQFF

j_gene: TRBJ2-3
v_gene: TRBV24-1
len: 14
abundance: .
CDR3aa: CATSTGGTTDTQYF

j_gene: TRBJ2-5
v_gene: TRBV6-1
len: 14
abundance: few
CDR3aa: CATRLAGAQETQYF

j_gene: TRBJ2-1
v_gene: TRBV5-1
len: 17
abundance: few
CDR3aa: CASSPTSGRERIDEQFF

j_gene: TRBJ2-1
v_gene: TRBV4-1
len: 16
abundance: many
CDR3aa: CASSPVAGGPYNEQFF

j_gene: TRBJ2-7
v_gene: TRBV12-3/TRBV12-4
len: 14
abundance: .
CDR3aa: CASSYTGGSGEQYF

j_gene: TRBJ2-7
v_gene: TRBV4-1
len: 14
abundance: few
CDR3aa: CASSQDPPSYEQYF

j_gene: TRBJ2-1
v_gene: TRBV4-3
len: 15
abundance: .
CDR3aa: CASTSGLAGNNEQFF

j_gene: TRBJ1-2
v_gene: TRBV12-3/TRBV12-4
len: 12
abundance: few
CDR3aa: CASGIGNYGYTF

j_gene: TRBJ2-7
v_gene: TRBV24-1
len: 15
abundance: .
CDR3aa: CATRYRDSLSYEQYF

j_gene: TRBJ2-7
v_gene: TRBV20-1
len: 14
abundance: few
CDR3aa: CSATTGAGVYEQYF

j_gene: TRBJ2-3
v_gene: TRBV11-2
len: 15
abundance: many
CDR3aa: CASSLFSAGTDTQYF

j_gene: TRBJ2-5
v_gene: TRBV20-1
len: 14
abundance: .
CDR3aa: CSARPGQGQETQYF

j_gene: TRBJ1-3
v_gene: TRBV7-2
len: 16
abundance: few
CDR3aa: CASSLRRGLRGNTIYF

j_gene: TRBJ2-5
v_gene: TRBV15
len: 16
abundance: .
CDR3aa: CATSGAGHLKGETQYF

j_gene: TRBJ2-5
v_gene: TRBV12-3/TRBV12-4
len: 15
abundance: few
CDR3aa: CASSFAGVGEETQYF

j_gene: TRBJ2-3
v_gene: TRBV4-1
len: 16
abundance: .
CDR3aa: CASRRIGTDATDTQYF

j_gene: TRBJ2-5
v_gene: TRBV29-1
len: 15
abundance: few
CDR3aa: CSASGTGGAQETQYF

j_gene: TRBJ2-1
v_gene: TRBV6-1
len: 16
abundance: few
CDR3aa: CASSEPRDRAYNEQFF

j_gene: TRBJ2-7
v_gene: TRBV20-1
len: 14
abundance: .
CDR3aa: CSATISSGVYEQYF

j_gene: TRBJ2-3
v_gene: TRBV7-2
len: 14
abundance: few
CDR3aa: CASSLAQAGSTQYF

j_gene: TRBJ1-1
v_gene: TRBV20-1
len: 14
abundance: few
CDR3aa: CSASAPGVNTEAFF

j_gene: TRBJ2-3
v_gene: TRBV29-1
len: 15
abundance: few
CDR3aa: CSVEDEGPGTDTQYF

j_gene: TRBJ2-3
v_gene: TRBV6-5
len: 14
abundance: .
CDR3aa: CASSYWGVSDTQYF

j_gene: TRBJ2-5
v_gene: TRBV6-2/TRBV6-3
len: 17
abundance: few
CDR3aa: CASSYSAPGGLKETQYF

j_gene: TRBJ2-2
v_gene: TRBV2
len: 16
abundance: few
CDR3aa: CASSATSGTNTGELFF

j_gene: TRBJ1-1
v_gene: TRBV3-1
len: 16
abundance: few
CDR3aa: CASSQDQGGVNTEAFF

j_gene: TRBJ2-1
v_gene: TRBV6-2/TRBV6-3
len: 13
abundance: .
CDR3aa: CASSYWRSNEQFF

j_gene: TRBJ2-7
v_gene: TRBV12-3/TRBV12-4
len: 14
abundance: few
CDR3aa: CASSPRTRKPEQYF